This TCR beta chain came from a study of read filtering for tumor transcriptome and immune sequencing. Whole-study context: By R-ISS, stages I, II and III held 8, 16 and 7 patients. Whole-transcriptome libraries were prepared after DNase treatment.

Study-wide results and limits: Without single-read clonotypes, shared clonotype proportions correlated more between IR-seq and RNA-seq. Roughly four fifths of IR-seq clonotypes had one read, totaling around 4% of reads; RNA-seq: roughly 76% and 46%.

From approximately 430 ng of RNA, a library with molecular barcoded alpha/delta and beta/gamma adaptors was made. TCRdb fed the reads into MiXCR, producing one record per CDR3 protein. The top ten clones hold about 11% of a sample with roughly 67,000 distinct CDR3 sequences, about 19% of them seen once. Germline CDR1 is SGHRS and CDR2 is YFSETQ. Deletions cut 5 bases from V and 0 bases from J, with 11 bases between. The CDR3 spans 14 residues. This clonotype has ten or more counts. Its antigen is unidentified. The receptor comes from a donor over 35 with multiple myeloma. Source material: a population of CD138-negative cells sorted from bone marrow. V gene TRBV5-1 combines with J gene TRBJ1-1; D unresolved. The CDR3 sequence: CASSYGDMNTEAFF. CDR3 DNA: TGCGCCAGCAGTTACGGGGATATGAACACTGAAGCTTTCTTT.